The 13 T cell receptor beta chains reported below all come from one sample, sequenced in a study of beta chain features in type 1 diabetes. The authors reverse transcribed all of the isolated RNA, so sequencing captured expressed TCRB transcripts. Some clones are missing from TCRdb's copy, which holds only in-frame ones; the method was immunoSEQ multiplex PCR. This sample has 500,000 to 700,000 clones, with 15% to 18% found just once. Sequencing was carried out using naive CD4+ T cells from blood. Receptors were obtained from a man between 18 and 35 years old in good health.

About this clone itself: At one of its ends the junction is not consistent with the germline gene, which may arise from a read error. The same CDR3 is also encoded by other DNA sequences in this sample. The V gene is TRBV7-2, the J gene TRBJ2-5; D is undetermined. CDR1 is SGHTA, CDR2 FQGNSA, per germline. CDR3 length: 12 residues. The DNA of the CDR3 is TGTGCCAGCAGTTTAGCTCGAGAGACCCAGTACTTC. This codes for CASSLARETQYF.

This clone was observed once. Other DNA variants within this sample encode the same CDR3. The chain joins TRBV28 to TRBJ1-2, with D perhaps matching TRBD1 (5 bases). Germline V gives CDR1 MDHEN, CDR2 SYDVKM. This CDR3 is 12 amino acids long. V dropped 6 bases and J dropped 4 bases, with 9 bases sitting between them. For the CDR3, the DNA is TGTGCCAGCAGCCTAGACAGCTATGGCTACACCTTC. Translated, it gives CASSLDSYGYTF.

This clone was counted only a few times. The V call is TRBV29-1, the J call TRBJ2-2, with D uncertain. Germline CDR1 is SQVTM and CDR2 is ANQGSEA. The V and J ends lost 1 base and 1 base respectively, with 7 bases between them. There are 14 residues in the CDR3. CDR3 DNA: TGCAGCGTTGAAGTCGGACGGAACACCGGGGAGCTGTTTTTT. Encoded protein: CSVEVGRNTGELFF.

The chain combines TRBV10-3 with TRBJ1-2; TRBD1 agrees at 9 bases. This CDR3 contains 15 residues. CDR1 is ENHRY, CDR2 SYGVKD, per germline. Germline trimming cut 5 bases from V and 1 base from J; bases unmatched to any gene: 5. CDR3 sequence (DNA): TGTGCCATCAGTTTACAGGGGGCGGATAACTATGGCTACACCTTC. Translation gives CAISLQGADNYGYTF.

This clone was seen a handful of times. This rearrangement joins TRBV4-3 to TRBJ2-2; 8 nucleotides match TRBD1. The CDR3 is 15 amino acids. In germline, CDR1 is LGHNA, CDR2 YSLEER. Trimming took 0 bases from V and 6 from J; bases not matched to a gene: 3. The CDR3 region has the DNA TGCGCCAGCAGCCAAGAACCAGGGGGCCCCGGGGAGCTGTTTTTT. As protein: CASSQEPGGPGELFF.

The chain employs TRBV27 and TRBJ2-2; D gene ambiguous. The CDR3 loop spans 16 amino acids. The V end was cut by 6 bases, the J end by 3 bases, with 17 bases between. Germline-derived CDR1 and CDR2 are MNHEY and SMNVEV (reference sequence). As DNA, the CDR3 is TGTGCCAGCAGCCCACCCGCGTCGTCTTACACCGGGGAGCTGTTTTTT. This gives the protein CASSPPASSYTGELFF.

A few counts support this clone. The chain joins TRBV7-2 to TRBJ2-5; 8 bases are a match to TRBD2. The CDR3 runs 15 residues. The ends lost 4 bases at V and 2 bases at J; junction bases unmatched: 6. The germline V gene encodes CDR1 SGHTA and CDR2 FQGNSA. The CDR3, as DNA: TGTGCCAGCAGCTCGATAGCGGGGACACAAGAGACCCAGTACTTC. Its protein is CASSSIAGTQETQYF.

The chain carries TRBV19 and TRBJ2-3, with TRBD2 matching 7 bases. V lost 5 bases, J lost 0 bases, and 14 bases stayed unmatched. The CDR3 covers 18 residues. Germline values: CDR1 LNHDA, CDR2 SQIVND (reference sequence). The CDR3 sequence: CASSPGFGGGVSTDTQYF. The CDR3 DNA follows: TGTGCCAGTAGTCCCGGATTCGGTGGGGGGGTTAGCACAGATACGCAGTATTTT.

The rearrangement links TRBV28 to TRBJ2-6; D call uncertain. The V and J ends lost 2 bases and 2 bases respectively, with 7 bases between them. In germline, CDR1 is MDHEN, CDR2 SYDVKM. This CDR3 comprises 15 residues. The chain's CDR3 is CASSLLSTGANVLTF. As DNA, the CDR3 is TGTGCCAGCAGTTTACTGTCCACTGGGGCCAACGTCCTGACTTTC.

V usage is TRBV6-5 and J usage is TRBJ1-3, with 7 bases lining up with TRBD1. The trim removed 4 bases at V and 0 bases at J, leaving 3 bases unmatched. Per the germline V gene, CDR1 is MNHEY and CDR2 is SVGAGI. This CDR3 is built from 15 residues. Here the CDR3 reads CASSSPGGSGNTIYF. The CDR3 nucleotides read TGTGCCAGCAGTTCCCCAGGGGGCTCTGGAAACACCATATATTTT.

This sequence joins TRBV6-5 and TRBJ1-1; 7 nucleotides line up with TRBD1. The CDR3 spans 14 residues. J lost 4 bases, V lost 2 bases, and 4 bases had no gene match. Germline V gene lookup returns CDR1 MNHEY and CDR2 SVGAGI. The DNA for the CDR3 is TGTGCCAGCAGTTACACAACAGGGGCCACTGAAGCTTTCTTT. Protein: CASSYTTGATEAFF.

The J gene is TRBJ2-5, the V gene TRBV15, with no clear D. This CDR3 has 14 amino acids. Deletions cut 0 bases from V and 7 bases from J, with 12 bases between. The germline V gene has CDR1 LNHNV and CDR2 YYDKDF (reference sequence). The CDR3 spells CATSRDRGIGTQYF. The CDR3 coding sequence is TGTGCCACCAGCAGAGATCGTGGGATTGGGACCCAGTACTTC. Variable domain in full (rest from reference TRBV15 and TRBJ2-5): DAMVIQNPRYQVTQFGKPVTLSCSQTLNHNVMYWYQQKSSQAPKLLFHYYDKDFNNEADTPDNFQSRRPNTSFCFLDIRSPGLGDTAMYLCATSRDRGIGTQYFGPGTRLLVL.

The chain joins TRBV23-1 to TRBJ1-2, with D uncertain. TRBV23-1 is an ORF, with its function uncertain. V was shortened by 2 bases and J by 1 base, with 11 bases between the two germline ends. The CDR3 has 15 residues. The CDR3 DNA is TGCGCCAGCAGTCAAATCACCCAGAGTAACTATGGCTACACCTTC. Translating it yields CASSQITQSNYGYTF.